This T cell receptor (delta chain) originates from a study of γδ T cells in repeated Plasmodium falciparum infection. The wider study: Malian children with intense seasonal malaria exposure were compared with matched Australian children. Samples were taken at baseline, before some infections, and 21 days after each. Study observations and caveats: Vdelta2-negative gammadelta repertoires appeared less diverse and less shared in Malian than Australian children. Vdelta2-negative gammadelta repertoires, largely Vdelta1+, seemingly showed infection-driven waves of new clonal selection.

TCRdb reanalysed the multiplex PCR reads via CATT. The table has 93,000 or so delta-chain clones, over 0.9% seen once. Vgamma9/Vdelta2+ and Vdelta2-negative gammadelta T cells were flow-sorted from PBMC for bulk sequencing. This clone appeared many times. Its antigen remains unknown. This sequence is one base from a far larger clone and is likely a read error. The sample holds other DNA sequences that translate to the same CDR3. V trimming: 0 bases; J trimming: 8 bases; junction bases outside the gene matches: 36. This CDR3 contains 24 residues. The germline V gene encodes CDR1 GEAIGNYY and CDR2 EKD. The receptor was isolated from a pool of human donors (malaria-infected and uninfected, not separated). The sample taken for sequencing was gamma-delta T cells from blood. The chain carries TRDV2 and TRDJ1; 9 nucleotides match TRDD3. The J gene was not available in TCRdb and was assigned here by matching the DNA to germline segments. The CDR3 protein is CACDTLAPSPTAGGSYTDGHKLIF. CDR3 coding DNA: TGTGCCTGTGACACCCTGGCCCCCTCTCCTACGGCTGGGGGATCGTACACCGATGGTCACAAACTCATCTTT.